This T cell receptor (beta chain) was found in a study of T cells in localized non-small cell lung cancer. Profiling relied on immunoSEQ multiplex PCR, and the TCRdb table lists in-frame clones only, not all of them. The table shows 50,000 to 55,000 clones, with around 84% occurring only once. The CDR3 is 13 residues long. Trimming pared 6 bases from V and 2 bases from J, leaving 13 bases between. Germline CDR1 reads SQVTM; CDR2 reads ANQGSEA. The material sequenced was PBMCs, taken before any cancer treatment. The chain is built from TRBV29-1 and TRBJ2-5; TRBD2 is a possible D gene (5 bases). This sequence originates from a female donor with stage II lung adenocarcinoma. CDR3 sequence (DNA): TGCAGCGTCGTCGGAGGCGGGCAAGAGACCCAGTACTTC. This codes for CSVVGGGQETQYF.